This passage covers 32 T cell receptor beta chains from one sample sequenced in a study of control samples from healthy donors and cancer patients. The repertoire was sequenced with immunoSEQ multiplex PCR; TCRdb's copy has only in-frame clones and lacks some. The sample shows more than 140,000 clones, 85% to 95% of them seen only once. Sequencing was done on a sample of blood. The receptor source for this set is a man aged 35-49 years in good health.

The CDR3 nucleotides read TGTGCCAGCAGCGCCACTAGCGGGGGGGGAGTCCATGAGCAGTTCTTC. Protein: CASSATSGGGVHEQFF. The chain is built from TRBV9 and TRBJ2-1, with 13 positions matching TRBD2. The CDR3 covers 16 residues. From germline, CDR1 is SGDLS and CDR2 YYNGEE. With V trimmed by 3 bases and J by 8 bases, 8 bases remained unmatched.

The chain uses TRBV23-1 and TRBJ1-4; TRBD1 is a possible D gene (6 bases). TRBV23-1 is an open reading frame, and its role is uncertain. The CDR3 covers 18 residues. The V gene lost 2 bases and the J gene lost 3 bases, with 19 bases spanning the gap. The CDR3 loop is CASSQLFPRQEPNEKLFF. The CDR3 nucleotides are TGCGCCAGCAGTCAACTTTTCCCCCGACAGGAACCTAATGAAAAACTGTTTTTT.

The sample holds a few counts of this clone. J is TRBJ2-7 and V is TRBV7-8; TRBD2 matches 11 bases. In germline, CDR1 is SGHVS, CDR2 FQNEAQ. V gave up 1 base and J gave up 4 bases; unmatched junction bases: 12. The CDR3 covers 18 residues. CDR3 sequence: CASSLVVTSGSLLYEQYF. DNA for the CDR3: TGTGCCAGCAGCTTAGTTGTCACTAGCGGGAGTTTACTTTACGAGCAGTACTTC.

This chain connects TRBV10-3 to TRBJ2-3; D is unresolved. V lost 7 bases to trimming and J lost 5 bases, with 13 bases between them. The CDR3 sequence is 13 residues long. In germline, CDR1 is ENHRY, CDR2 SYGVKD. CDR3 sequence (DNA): TGTGCCATCACGGGCAGTTCGTTAGATACGCAGTATTTT. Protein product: CAITGSSLDTQYF.

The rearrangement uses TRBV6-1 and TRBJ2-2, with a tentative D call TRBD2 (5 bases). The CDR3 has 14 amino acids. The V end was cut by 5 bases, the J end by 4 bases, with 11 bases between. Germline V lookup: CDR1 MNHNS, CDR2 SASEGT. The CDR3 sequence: CASSHGVTTGELFF. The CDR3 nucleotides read TGTGCCAGCAGTCACGGGGTCACCACCGGGGAGCTGTTTTTT.

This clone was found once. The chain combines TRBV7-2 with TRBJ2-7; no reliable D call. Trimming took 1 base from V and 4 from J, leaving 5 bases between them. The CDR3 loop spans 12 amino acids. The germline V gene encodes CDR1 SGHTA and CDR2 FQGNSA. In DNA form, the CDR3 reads TGTGCCAGCAGCTTAGATTGGTACGAGCAGTACTTC. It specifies CASSLDWYEQYF.

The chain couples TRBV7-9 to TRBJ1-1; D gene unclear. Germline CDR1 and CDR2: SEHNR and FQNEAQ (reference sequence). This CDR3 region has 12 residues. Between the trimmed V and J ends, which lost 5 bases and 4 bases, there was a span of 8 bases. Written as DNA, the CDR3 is TGTGCCAGCAGCCCCGGGAGCACTGAAGCTTTCTTT. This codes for CASSPGSTEAFF.

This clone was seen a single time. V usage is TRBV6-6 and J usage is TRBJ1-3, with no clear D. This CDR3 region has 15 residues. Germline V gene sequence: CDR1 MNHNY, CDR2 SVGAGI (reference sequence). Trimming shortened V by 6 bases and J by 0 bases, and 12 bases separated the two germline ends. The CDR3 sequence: CASSLTTVSGNTIYF. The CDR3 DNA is TGTGCCAGCAGCCTAACGACCGTCTCTGGAAACACCATATATTTT.

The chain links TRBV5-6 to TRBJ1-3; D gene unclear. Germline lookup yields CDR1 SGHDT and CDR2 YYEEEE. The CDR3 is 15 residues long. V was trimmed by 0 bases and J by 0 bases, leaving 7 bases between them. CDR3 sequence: CASSLGPNSGNTIYF. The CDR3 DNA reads TGTGCCAGCAGCTTGGGACCGAACTCTGGAAACACCATATATTTT.

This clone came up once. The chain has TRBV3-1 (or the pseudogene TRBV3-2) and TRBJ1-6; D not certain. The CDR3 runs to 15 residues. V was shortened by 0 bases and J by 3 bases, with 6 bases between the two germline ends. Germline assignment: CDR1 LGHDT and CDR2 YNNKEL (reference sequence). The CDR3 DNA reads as TGTGCCAGCAGCCAAGAAACCTTCTATAATTCACCCCTCCACTTT. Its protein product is CASSQETFYNSPLHF.

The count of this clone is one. The CDR3, as DNA: TGTGCCACCAGCCGCCTCGGGGCCGCTAATGAAAAACTGTTTTTT. Its protein is CATSRLGAANEKLFF. This chain connects TRBV15 to TRBJ1-4, with D possibly being TRBD1 (5 bases). The CDR3 runs 15 residues. The V gene's germline CDR1 is LNHNV and CDR2 YYDKDF (reference sequence). Trimming shortened V by 5 bases and J by 3 bases, and 13 bases separated the two germline ends.

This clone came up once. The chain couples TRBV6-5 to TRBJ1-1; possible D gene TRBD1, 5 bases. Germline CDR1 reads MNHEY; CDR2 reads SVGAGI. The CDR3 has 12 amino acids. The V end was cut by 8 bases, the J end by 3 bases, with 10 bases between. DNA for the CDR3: TGTGCCAGCTGGGACCCCGACACTGAAGCTTTCTTT. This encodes CASWDPDTEAFF.

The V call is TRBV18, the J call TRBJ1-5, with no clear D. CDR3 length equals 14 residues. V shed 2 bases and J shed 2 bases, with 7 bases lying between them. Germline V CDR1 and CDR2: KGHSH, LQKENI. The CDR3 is CASSPGVGNQPQHF. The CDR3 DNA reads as TGTGCCAGCTCACCAGGGGTTGGCAATCAGCCCCAGCATTTT.

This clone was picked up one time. CDR3 sequence: CASSIEKWPGQANYGYTF. CDR3 sequence (DNA): TGTGCCAGTAGTATAGAGAAGTGGCCCGGACAGGCGAACTATGGCTACACCTTC. The J gene is TRBJ1-2, the V gene TRBV19; TRBD1 aligns across 7 bases. With 0 bases clipped from V and 2 bases from J, the junction kept 12 bases outside the gene matches. Germline V gene sequence: CDR1 LNHDA, CDR2 SQIVND (reference sequence). The CDR3 is 18 amino acids.

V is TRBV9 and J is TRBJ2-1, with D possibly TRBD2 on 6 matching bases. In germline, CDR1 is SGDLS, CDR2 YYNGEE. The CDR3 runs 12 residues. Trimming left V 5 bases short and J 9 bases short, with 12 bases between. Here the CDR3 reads CASRRAGSEQFF. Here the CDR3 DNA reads TGTGCCAGCAGAAGGGCGGGGAGTGAGCAGTTCTTC.

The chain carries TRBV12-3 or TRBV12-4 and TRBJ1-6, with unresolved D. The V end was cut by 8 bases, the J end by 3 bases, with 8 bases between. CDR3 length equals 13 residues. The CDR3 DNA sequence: TGTGCCAGCTGTCAGCACTATAATTCACCCCTCCACTTT. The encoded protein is CASCQHYNSPLHF.

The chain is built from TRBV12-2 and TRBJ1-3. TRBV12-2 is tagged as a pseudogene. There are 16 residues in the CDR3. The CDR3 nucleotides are TGTGCAAGTCGCCGCCCTGCGCGGATGAGAGGAAACACCATATATTTT. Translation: CASRRPARMRGNTIYF.

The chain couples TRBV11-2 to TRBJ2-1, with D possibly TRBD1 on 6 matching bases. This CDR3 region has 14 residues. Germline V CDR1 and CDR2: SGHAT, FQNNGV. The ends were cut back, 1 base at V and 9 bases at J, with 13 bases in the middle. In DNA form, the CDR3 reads TGTGCCAGCAGCTTAGTTACAGGGAGCGGTGAGCAGTTCTTC. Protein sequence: CASSLVTGSGEQFF.

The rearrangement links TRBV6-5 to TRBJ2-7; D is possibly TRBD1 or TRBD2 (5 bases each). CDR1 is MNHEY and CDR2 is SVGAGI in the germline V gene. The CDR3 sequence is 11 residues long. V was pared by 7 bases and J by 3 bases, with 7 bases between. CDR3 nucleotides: TGTGCCAGCACGGGGCGCTACGAGCAGTACTTC. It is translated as CASTGRYEQYF.

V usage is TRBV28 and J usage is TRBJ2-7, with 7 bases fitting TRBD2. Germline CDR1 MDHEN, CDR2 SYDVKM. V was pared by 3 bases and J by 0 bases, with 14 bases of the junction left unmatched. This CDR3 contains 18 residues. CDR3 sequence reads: CASSFQLALRPLSYEQYF. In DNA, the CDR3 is TGTGCCAGCAGTTTCCAACTAGCGCTCCGCCCCCTCTCCTACGAGCAGTACTTC. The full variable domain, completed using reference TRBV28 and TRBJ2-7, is DVKVTQSSRYLVKRTGEKVFLECVQDMDHENMFWYRQDPGLGLRLIYFSYDVKMKEKGDIPEGYSVSREKKERFSLILESASTNQTSMYLCASSFQLALRPLSYEQYFGPGTRLTVT.

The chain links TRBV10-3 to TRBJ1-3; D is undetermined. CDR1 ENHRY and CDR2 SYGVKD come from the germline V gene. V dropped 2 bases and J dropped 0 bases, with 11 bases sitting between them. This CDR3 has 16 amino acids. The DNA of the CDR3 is TGTGCCATCAGTGAGCCCACCGGAATCTCTGGAAACACCATATATTTT. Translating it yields CAISEPTGISGNTIYF.

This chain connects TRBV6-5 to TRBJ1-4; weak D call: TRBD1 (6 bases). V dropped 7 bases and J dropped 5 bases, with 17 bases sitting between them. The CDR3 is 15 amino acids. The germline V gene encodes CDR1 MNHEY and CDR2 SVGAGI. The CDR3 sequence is CASTLTGRENEKLFF. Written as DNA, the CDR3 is TGTGCCAGCACCCTAACAGGGAGGGAAAATGAAAAACTGTTTTTT.

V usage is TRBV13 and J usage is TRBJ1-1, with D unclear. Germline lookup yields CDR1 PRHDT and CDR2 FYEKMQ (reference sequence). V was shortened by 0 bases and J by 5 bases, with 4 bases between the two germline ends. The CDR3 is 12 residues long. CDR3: CASSLGETEAFF. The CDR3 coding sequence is TGTGCCAGCAGCTTAGGGGAGACTGAAGCTTTCTTT.

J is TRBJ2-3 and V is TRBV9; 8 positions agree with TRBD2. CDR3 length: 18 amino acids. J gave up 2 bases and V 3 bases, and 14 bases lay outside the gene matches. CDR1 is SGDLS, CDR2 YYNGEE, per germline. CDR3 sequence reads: CASSERLREALSTDTQYF. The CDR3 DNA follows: TGTGCCAGCAGCGAGCGCCTGCGGGAGGCCCTGTCCACAGATACGCAGTATTTT. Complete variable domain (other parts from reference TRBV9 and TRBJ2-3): DSGVTQTPKHLITATGQRVTLRCSPRSGDLSVYWYQQSLDQGLQFLIQYYNGEERAKGNILERFSAQQFPDLHSELNLSSLELGDSALYFCASSERLREALSTDTQYFGPGTRLTVL.

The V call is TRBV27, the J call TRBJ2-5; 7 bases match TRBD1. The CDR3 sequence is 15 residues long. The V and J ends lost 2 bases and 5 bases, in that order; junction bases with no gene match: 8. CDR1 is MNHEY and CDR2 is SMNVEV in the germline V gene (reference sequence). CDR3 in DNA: TGTGCCAGCAGTTTAAACAGGGGTTACCTGGAGACCCAGTACTTC. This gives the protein CASSLNRGYLETQYF.

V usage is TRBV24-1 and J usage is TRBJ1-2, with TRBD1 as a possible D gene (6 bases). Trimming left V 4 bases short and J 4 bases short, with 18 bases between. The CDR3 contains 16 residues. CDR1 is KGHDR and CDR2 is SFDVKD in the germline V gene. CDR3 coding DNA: TGTGCCACCAGTGAGGGGGCAGGGAGAGGTGGCTATGGCTACACCTTC. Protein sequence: CATSEGAGRGGYGYTF.

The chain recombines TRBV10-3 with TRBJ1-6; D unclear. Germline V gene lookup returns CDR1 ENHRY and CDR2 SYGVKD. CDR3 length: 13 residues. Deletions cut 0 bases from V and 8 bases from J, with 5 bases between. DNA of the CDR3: TGTGCCATCAGTGAGTCCGAAGATTCACCCCTCCACTTT. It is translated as CAISESEDSPLHF.

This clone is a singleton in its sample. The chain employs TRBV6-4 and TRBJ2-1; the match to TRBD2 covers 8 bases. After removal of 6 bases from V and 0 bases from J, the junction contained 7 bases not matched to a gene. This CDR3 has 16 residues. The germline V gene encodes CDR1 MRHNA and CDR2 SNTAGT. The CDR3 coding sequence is TGTGCCAGCAGCGCAACTAGCGGCAGCTCCTACAATGAGCAGTTCTTC. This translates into CASSATSGSSYNEQFF.

Here the CDR3 DNA reads TGTGCCAGCAGCGCAAACACCGGGGAGCTGTTTTTT. This gives the protein CASSANTGELFF. This rearrangement joins TRBV5-4 to TRBJ2-2; D gene unclear. Deletions cut 4 bases from V and 2 bases from J, with 3 bases between. CDR3 length: 12 amino acids. Germline loops: CDR1 SGHNT, CDR2 YYREEE (reference sequence).

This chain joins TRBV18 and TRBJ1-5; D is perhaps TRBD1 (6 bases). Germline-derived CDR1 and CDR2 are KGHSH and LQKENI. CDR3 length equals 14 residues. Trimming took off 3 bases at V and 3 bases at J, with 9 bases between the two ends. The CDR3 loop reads CASSPTGPNQPQHF. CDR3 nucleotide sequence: TGTGCCAGCTCACCCACAGGGCCCAATCAGCCCCAGCATTTT. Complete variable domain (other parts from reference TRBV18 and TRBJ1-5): NAGVMQNPRHLVRRRGQEARLRCSPMKGHSHVYWYRQLPEEGLKFMVYLQKENIIDESGMPKERFSAEFPKEGPSILRIQQVVRGDSAAYFCASSPTGPNQPQHFGDGTRLSIL.

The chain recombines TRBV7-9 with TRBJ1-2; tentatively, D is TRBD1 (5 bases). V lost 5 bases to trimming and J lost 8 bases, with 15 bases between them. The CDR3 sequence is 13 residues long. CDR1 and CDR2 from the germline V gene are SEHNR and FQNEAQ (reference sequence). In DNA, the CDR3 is TGTGCCAGCAGCCCGCGGGACTATGGGGGCTACACCTTC. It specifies CASSPRDYGGYTF.

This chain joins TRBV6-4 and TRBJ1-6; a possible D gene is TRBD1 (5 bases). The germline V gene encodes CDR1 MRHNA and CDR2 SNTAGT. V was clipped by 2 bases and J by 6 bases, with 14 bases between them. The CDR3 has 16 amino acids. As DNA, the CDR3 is TGTGCCAGCAGTGACAGGGCGGGGAGGGGTAATTCACCCCTCCACTTT. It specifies CASSDRAGRGNSPLHF.